These 5 T cell receptor beta chains were all obtained from the same sample, sequenced in a study of molecular identifiers for immune sequencing clone quantification. TCRdb analysed the PCR reads with MiXCR anew, one entry per CDR3 protein. The repertoire includes just under 650,000 distinct CDR3 sequences, around 20% of them detected once, and 0.85% sits in the top ten. Sequencing was performed on naive CD8+ T cells from blood, with Jurkat cell RNA spiked in. Subset in this sample: FACS-sorted CD8+CD4-CCR7+CD45RA+ naive T cells. Receptor source: a human donor in good health. Some libraries in this study had Jurkat cell RNA spiked in.

This clonotype was counted at least ten times. The chain uses TRBV7-9 and TRBJ2-3; the match to TRBD2 covers 8 bases. The CDR3 loop spans 16 amino acids. Germline trimming cut 0 bases from V and 2 bases from J; bases unmatched to any gene: 4. CDR1 is SEHNR, CDR2 FQNEAQ, per germline (reference sequence). CDR3 residues: CASSLATSGNTDTQYF. CDR3 sequence (DNA): TGTGCCAGCAGCTTAGCTACTAGCGGTAACACAGATACGCAGTATTTT.

At least ten counts were recorded for this clonotype. The gene calls are TRBV5-6 and TRBJ1-1; D might be TRBD1 (5 bases). The CDR3 is made up of 13 amino acids. Per germline, CDR1 SGHDT and CDR2 YYEEEE. The V end lost 2 bases, the J end lost 4 bases, and 9 bases lay between the germline ends. Here the CDR3 DNA reads TGTGCCAGCAGCTTCGACAGAGTCACTGAAGCTTTCTTT. Translating it yields CASSFDRVTEAFF.

Worth noting for this clonotype: Sequence at one end of the junction differs from germline and may be a read error. The J gene is TRBJ1-2, the V gene TRBV7-9; tentatively, D is TRBD1 (5 bases). This CDR3 is 14 amino acids long. Germline lookup yields CDR1 SEHNR and CDR2 FQNEAQ (reference sequence). The CDR3 loop is CARSFAGFHYGYTF. The CDR3 DNA reads TGTGCCAGGAGCTTTGCAGGGTTCCATTATGGCTACACCTTC.

As to this clonotype: A much larger clone differs from this one at a single base, so this may be a read error. J is TRBJ2-3 and V is TRBV27; no definite D call. CDR1 is MNHEY and CDR2 is SMNVEV in the germline V gene (reference sequence). CDR3 length equals 14 residues. Deletions cut 4 bases from V and 2 bases from J, with 10 bases between. In DNA, the CDR3 is TGTGCCAGCAGTTCAAGGCCCTCCACAGATACGCAGTATTTT. Translated, it gives CASSSRPSTDTQYF.

As for this clonotype: Being one base from a much bigger clone, this may be a read error. V and J are TRBV20-1 and TRBJ2-7; 10 positions match TRBD1. CDR3 size: 17 residues. The trim removed 1 base at V and 4 bases at J, leaving 13 bases unmatched. Germline V lookup: CDR1 DFQATT, CDR2 SNEGSKA (reference sequence). CDR3 sequence reads: CSARGRKGQGYEYEQYF. Here the CDR3 DNA reads TGCAGTGCTAGAGGTCGAAAGGGACAGGGGTATGAGTACGAGCAGTACTTC.